Following are 2 T cell receptor beta chains from one sample sequenced in a study of CD8+CD57+ T cells in acquired aplastic anemia. TCR beta VDJ combinations and CDR3 sequences were profiled from genomic DNA. TCRdb re-called the reads with MiXCR, one entry per CDR3 protein. The sample includes roughly 500,000 distinct CDR3 sequences, roughly a third of them seen just once. CD8+CD57+ cell expansion had been shown by flow cytometry in patients chosen for sequencing. The sample consisted of sorted CD4+, CD8+, or CD8+CD57+ T cells (not recorded which) from PBMCs. These receptor sequences come from a human donor with aplastic anemia.

At least ten counts were recorded for this clonotype. The V call is TRBV19, the J call TRBJ1-3; 9 nucleotides align to TRBD1. The ends lost 4 bases at V and 2 bases at J; junction bases unmatched: 0. This CDR3 spans 14 amino acids. In germline, CDR1 is LNHDA, CDR2 SQIVND (reference sequence). The CDR3: CASSNRGPGNTIYF. CDR3 in DNA: TGTGCCAGTAGTAACAGGGGGCCTGGAAACACCATATATTTT.

On this clonotype itself: Possible read error: a much larger clone is one base away. This rearrangement joins TRBV20-1 to TRBJ2-1; D is uncertain. This CDR3 is built from 13 residues. Germline assignment: CDR1 DFQATT and CDR2 SNEGSKA (reference sequence). CDR3 DNA: TGCAGTGCCCAACCAAGCCAGGTCAATGGGCAGTTCTTC. Encoded protein: CSAQPSQVNGQFF.